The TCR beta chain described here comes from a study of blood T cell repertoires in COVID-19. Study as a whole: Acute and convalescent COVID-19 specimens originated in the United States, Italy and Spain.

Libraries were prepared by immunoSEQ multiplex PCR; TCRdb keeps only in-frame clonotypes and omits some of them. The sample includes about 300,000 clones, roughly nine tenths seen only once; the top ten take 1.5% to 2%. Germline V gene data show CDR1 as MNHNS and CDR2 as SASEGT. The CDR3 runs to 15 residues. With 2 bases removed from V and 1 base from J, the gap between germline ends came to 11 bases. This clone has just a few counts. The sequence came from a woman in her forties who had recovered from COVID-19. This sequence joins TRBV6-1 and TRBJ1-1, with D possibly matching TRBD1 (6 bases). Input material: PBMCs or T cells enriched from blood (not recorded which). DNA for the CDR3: TGTGCCAGCAGTGAATCCGGACAGTGGAACACTGAAGCTTTCTTT. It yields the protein CASSESGQWNTEAFF.